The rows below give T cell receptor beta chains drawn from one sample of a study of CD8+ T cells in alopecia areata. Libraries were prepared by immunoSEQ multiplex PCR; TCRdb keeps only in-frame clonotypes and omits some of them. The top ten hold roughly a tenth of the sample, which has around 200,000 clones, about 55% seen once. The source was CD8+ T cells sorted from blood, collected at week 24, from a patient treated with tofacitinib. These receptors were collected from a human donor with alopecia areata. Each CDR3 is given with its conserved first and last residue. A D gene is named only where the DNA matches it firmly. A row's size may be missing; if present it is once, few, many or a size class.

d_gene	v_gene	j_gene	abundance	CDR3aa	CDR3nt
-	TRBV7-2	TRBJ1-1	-	CASSFVTEAFF	TGTGCCAGCAGCTTTGTAACTGAAGCTTTCTTT
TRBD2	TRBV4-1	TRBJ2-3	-	CASSQEGGKDTQYF	TGCGCCAGCAGCCAAGAGGGGGGGAAGGATACGCAGTATTTT
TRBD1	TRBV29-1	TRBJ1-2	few	CSVRQGGGGYTF	TGCAGCGTGCGACAGGGTGGTGGGGGCTACACCTTC
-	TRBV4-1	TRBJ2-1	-	CASSQDLRSEQFF	TGCGCCAGCAGCCAAGATCTCCGGAGTGAGCAGTTCTTC
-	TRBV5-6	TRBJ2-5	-	CASSSKFWQETQYF	TGTGCCAGCAGCTCGAAATTCTGGCAAGAGACCCAGTACTTC
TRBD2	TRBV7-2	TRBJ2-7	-	CASSFPVNEAGGSSYEQYF	TGTGCCAGCAGCTTCCCGGTGAATGAAGCGGGGGGTAGCTCCTACGAGCAGTACTTC
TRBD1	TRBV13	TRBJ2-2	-	CASTGDRGPGELFF	TGTGCCAGCACCGGTGACAGGGGGCCCGGGGAGCTGTTTTTT
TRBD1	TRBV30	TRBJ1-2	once	CALVGQVNYGYTF	TGTGCCCTGGTGGGACAGGTTAACTATGGCTACACCTTC
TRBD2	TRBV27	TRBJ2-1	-	CASAPPSGGQSNEQFF	TGTGCCAGTGCCCCCCCAAGCGGGGGGCAATCTAATGAGCAGTTCTTC
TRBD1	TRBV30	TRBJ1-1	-	CAWSEGTASTGNTEAFF	TGTGCCTGGAGTGAAGGGACAGCATCTACTGGGAACACTGAAGCTTTCTTT
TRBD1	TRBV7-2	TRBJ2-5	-	CASSLVDRYQETQYF	TGTGCCAGCAGCTTAGTGGACAGGTACCAAGAGACCCAGTACTTC
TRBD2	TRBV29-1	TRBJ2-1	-	CSVVRGGFLNEQFF	TGCAGCGTTGTGCGGGGGGGCTTTCTCAATGAGCAGTTCTTC
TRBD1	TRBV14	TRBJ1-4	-	CASSPGTGLTNEKLFF	TGTGCCAGCAGCCCTGGGACAGGCCTAACGAATGAAAAACTGTTTTTT
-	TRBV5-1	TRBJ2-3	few	CASSPYLASSTDTQYF	TGCGCCAGCAGCCCTTATCTAGCTTCTAGCACAGATACGCAGTATTTT
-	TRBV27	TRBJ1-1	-	CASRIAARGNTEAFF	TGTGCCAGCAGGATAGCCGCGCGAGGGAACACTGAAGCTTTCTTT
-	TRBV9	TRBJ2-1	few	CASSVGDTKRNNEQFF	TGTGCCAGCAGCGTAGGTGACACTAAAAGAAACAATGAGCAGTTCTTC
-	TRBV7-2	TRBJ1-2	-	CASSLAPSDGYTF	TGTGCCAGCAGCTTAGCCCCCTCGGATGGCTACACCTTC
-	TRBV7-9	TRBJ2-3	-	CASSHWDLTDTQYF	TGTGCCAGCAGCCACTGGGATCTCACAGATACGCAGTATTTT
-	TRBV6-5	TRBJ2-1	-	CASSTLGSNEQFF	TGTGCCAGCAGTACATTGGGGAGCAATGAGCAGTTCTTC
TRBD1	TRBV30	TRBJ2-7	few	CAWSSTGAYEQYF	TGTGCCTGGAGTTCGACAGGGGCCTACGAGCAGTACTTC